This paragraph covers one TCR beta chain sequence. Produced via immunoSEQ multiplex PCR; TCRdb's table is partial and in-frame only. The sample lists 30,000 or so clones, around 93% occurring once. This sample stems from a study of T cells in localized non-small cell lung cancer. With 4 bases removed from V and 2 bases from J, the gap between germline ends came to 14 bases. The CDR3 loop spans 15 amino acids. Germline CDR1 is LNHNV and CDR2 is YYDKDF (reference sequence). Specimen: peripheral blood, collected before any cancer treatment. The chain joins TRBV15 to TRBJ2-5; D perhaps matches TRBD1 (6 bases). The TCR was taken from a female donor of 60 years or more with stage I lung adenocarcinoma. The CDR3 region is CATSTRTVQQETQYF. The CDR3 DNA follows: TGTGCCACCAGCACCAGGACAGTTCAACAAGAGACCCAGTACTTC.